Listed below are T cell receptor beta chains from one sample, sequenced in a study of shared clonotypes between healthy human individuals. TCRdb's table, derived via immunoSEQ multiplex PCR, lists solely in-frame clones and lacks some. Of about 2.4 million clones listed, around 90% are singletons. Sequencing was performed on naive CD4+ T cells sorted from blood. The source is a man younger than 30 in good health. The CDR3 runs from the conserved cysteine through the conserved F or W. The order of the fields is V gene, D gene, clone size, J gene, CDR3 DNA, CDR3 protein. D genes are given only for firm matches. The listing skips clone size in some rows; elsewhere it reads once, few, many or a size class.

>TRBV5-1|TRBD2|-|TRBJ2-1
TGCGCCAGCAGCTTGGCCACTAGCGGGGGGTCCTACAATGAGCAGTTCTTC
CASSLATSGGSYNEQFF
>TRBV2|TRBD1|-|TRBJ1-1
TGTGCCAGCAAGGGGGACAGTCGGGTCGCTGAAGCTTTCTTT
CASKGDSRVAEAFF
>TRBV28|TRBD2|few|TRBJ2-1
TGTGCCAGCAGCCCCGGGAGCGGGGGCCGGGACAATGAGCAGTTCTTC
CASSPGSGGRDNEQFF
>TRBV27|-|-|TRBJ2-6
TGTGCCAGCAGTTTCTCCTCTGGGGCCAACGTCCTGACTTTC
CASSFSSGANVLTF
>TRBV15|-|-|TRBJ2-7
TGTGCCACCAGCAGAGATCCGGGCTCCTACGAGCAGTACTTC
CATSRDPGSYEQYF
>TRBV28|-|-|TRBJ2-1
TGTGCCAGCAGTTTTCGCCTGGCCGTCTACAATGAGCAGTTCTTC
CASSFRLAVYNEQFF
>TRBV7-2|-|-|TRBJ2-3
TGTGCCAGCAGCTTGAAGGCCCGAAGGGCGGGTAGGGACACAGATACGCAGTATTTT
CASSLKARRAGRDTDTQYF
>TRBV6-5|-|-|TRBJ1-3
TGTGCCAGCAGTGCCTGGTACCAAGGAAACACCATATATTTT
CASSAWYQGNTIYF
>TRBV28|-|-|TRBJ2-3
TGTGCCAGCAGTTTAACAGGCCTGAAAAGCACAGATACGCAGTATTTT
CASSLTGLKSTDTQYF
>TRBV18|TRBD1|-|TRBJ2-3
TGTGCCAGCTCACCGAATCAACGGACAGGGGGTCTAACAGATACGCAGTATTTT
CASSPNQRTGGLTDTQYF
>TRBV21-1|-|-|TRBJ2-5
TGTGCCAGCAGCTTATGGGGGCTAGCGGGAGGGCCCGAGACCCAGTACTTC
CASSLWGLAGGPETQYF
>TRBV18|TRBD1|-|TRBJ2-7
TGTGCCAGCTCACGCACGTCCGGGACAGTTTATTACGAGCAGTACTTC
CASSRTSGTVYYEQYF
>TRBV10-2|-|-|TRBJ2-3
TGCGCCAGCACTAGCACAGATACGCAGTATTTT
CASTSTDTQYF
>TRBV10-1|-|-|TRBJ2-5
TGCGCCAGCAGTGAGTCGGTCAGTCAAGGGACCCAGTACTTC
CASSESVSQGTQYF
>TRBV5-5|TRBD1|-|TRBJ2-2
TGTGCCAGCAGCTTCGAGACAGGGTATTTCGGGGAGCTGTTTTTT
CASSFETGYFGELFF
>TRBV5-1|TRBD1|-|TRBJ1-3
TGCGCCAGCAGCTTGGAGGGGGCCGCATCTGGAAACACCATATATTTT
CASSLEGAASGNTIYF
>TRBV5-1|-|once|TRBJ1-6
TGCGCCAGCAGCTTTGGGACGGACGGGAATTCACCCCTCCACTTT
CASSFGTDGNSPLHF
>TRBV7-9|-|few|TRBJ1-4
TGTGCCGGCAACCCGCTGAAGGGAGAAAAACTGTTTTTT
CAGNPLKGEKLFF
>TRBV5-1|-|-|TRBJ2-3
TGCGCCAGCAGCTTAAGGGCAGATACGCAGTATTTT
CASSLRADTQYF
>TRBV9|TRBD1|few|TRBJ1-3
TGTGCCAGCAGCGTAGACAGGGGAACCACGTCTGGAAACACCATATATTTT
CASSVDRGTTSGNTIYF
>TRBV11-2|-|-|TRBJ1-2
TGTGCCAGCAGCTTAGAAACACGGAACTATGGCTACACCTTC
CASSLETRNYGYTF
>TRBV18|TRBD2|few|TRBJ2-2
TGTGCCAGCTCACCACTTGGACTAGGGAACACCGGGGAGCTGTTTTTT
CASSPLGLGNTGELFF
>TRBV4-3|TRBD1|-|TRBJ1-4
TGCGCCAGCAGCCAAGATCGGGGGACAGGCTCTTACCAACTGTTTTTT
CASSQDRGTGSYQLFF
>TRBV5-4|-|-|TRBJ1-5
TGTGCCAGCAGCCCGGAGGCCGATGGGCAGCCCCAGCATTTT
CASSPEADGQPQHF
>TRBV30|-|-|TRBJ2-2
TGTGCCTGGAGATCGGCCGGACGGGTAAACACCGGGGAGCTGTTTTTT
CAWRSAGRVNTGELFF
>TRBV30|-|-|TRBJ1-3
TGTGCCTGGAGTGGGGGGCCCCCGGAGGCCATATATTTT
CAWSGGPPEAIYF
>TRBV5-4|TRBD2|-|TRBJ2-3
TGTGCCAGCAGCACTGAGGGACCGGCGGGGGGTTGGGCTAGCACAGATACGCAGTATTTT
CASSTEGPAGGWASTDTQYF
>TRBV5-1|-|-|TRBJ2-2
TGCGCCAGCAGCTTTGGCCGAGGGAACACCGGGGAGCTGTTTTTT
CASSFGRGNTGELFF
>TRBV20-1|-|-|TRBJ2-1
TGCAGTACCGAGGGCCGGAGCGAGCAGTTCTTC
CSTEGRSEQFF
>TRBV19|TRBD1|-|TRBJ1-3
TGTGCCAGTAGTATACCACAGGGGAGCTCTGGAAACACCATATATTTT
CASSIPQGSSGNTIYF
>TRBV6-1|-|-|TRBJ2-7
TGTGCCAGCAGTGCCCCGACCTACGAGCAGTACTTC
CASSAPTYEQYF
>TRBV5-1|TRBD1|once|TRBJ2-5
TGCGCCAGCAGCTTGGTGCCAACTCCGGGACAGGGGATTCGAGAGACCCAGTACTTC
CASSLVPTPGQGIRETQYF
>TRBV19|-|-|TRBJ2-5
TGTGCCAGTCGAACCTTCTTCGGTGGGGAGACCCAGTACTTC
CASRTFFGGETQYF
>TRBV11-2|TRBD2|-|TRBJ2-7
TGTGCCAGCAGCTCAAGCGGGACCTTCTACGAGCAGTACTTC
CASSSSGTFYEQYF
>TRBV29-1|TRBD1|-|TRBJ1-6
TGCAGCGTCATAATGGGAGGGACAGCCTTTAATTCACCCCTCCACTTT
CSVIMGGTAFNSPLHF
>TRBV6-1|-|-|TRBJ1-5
TGTGCCAGCAGTGCCGAGACAGCCCTCAATCAGCCCCAGCATTTT
CASSAETALNQPQHF
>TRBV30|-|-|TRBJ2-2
TGTGCCTGGAGTGTGACTCTGGGCGGGGAGCTGTTTTTT
CAWSVTLGGELFF